This TCR beta chain was documented in a study of PD-1 and CTLA-4 blockade in melanoma. Profiled with immunoSEQ multiplex PCR; TCRdb holds only in-frame clones, not every one. The data contain about 29,000 clones, around 90% of them singletons. CDR1 is SQVTM, CDR2 ANQGSEA, per germline. CDR3 size: 12 residues. V lost 6 bases to trimming and J lost 5 bases, with 11 bases between them. The chain has TRBV29-1 and TRBJ2-1; D possibly corresponds to TRBD2 (6 bases). The material was CD8+ T cells from peripheral blood, obtained before anti-PD-1 treatment. The TCR sequence derives from a human donor with melanoma. The CDR3 sequence: CSVGTDNNEQFF. The CDR3 bases are TGCAGCGTCGGGACTGACAACAATGAGCAGTTCTTC.